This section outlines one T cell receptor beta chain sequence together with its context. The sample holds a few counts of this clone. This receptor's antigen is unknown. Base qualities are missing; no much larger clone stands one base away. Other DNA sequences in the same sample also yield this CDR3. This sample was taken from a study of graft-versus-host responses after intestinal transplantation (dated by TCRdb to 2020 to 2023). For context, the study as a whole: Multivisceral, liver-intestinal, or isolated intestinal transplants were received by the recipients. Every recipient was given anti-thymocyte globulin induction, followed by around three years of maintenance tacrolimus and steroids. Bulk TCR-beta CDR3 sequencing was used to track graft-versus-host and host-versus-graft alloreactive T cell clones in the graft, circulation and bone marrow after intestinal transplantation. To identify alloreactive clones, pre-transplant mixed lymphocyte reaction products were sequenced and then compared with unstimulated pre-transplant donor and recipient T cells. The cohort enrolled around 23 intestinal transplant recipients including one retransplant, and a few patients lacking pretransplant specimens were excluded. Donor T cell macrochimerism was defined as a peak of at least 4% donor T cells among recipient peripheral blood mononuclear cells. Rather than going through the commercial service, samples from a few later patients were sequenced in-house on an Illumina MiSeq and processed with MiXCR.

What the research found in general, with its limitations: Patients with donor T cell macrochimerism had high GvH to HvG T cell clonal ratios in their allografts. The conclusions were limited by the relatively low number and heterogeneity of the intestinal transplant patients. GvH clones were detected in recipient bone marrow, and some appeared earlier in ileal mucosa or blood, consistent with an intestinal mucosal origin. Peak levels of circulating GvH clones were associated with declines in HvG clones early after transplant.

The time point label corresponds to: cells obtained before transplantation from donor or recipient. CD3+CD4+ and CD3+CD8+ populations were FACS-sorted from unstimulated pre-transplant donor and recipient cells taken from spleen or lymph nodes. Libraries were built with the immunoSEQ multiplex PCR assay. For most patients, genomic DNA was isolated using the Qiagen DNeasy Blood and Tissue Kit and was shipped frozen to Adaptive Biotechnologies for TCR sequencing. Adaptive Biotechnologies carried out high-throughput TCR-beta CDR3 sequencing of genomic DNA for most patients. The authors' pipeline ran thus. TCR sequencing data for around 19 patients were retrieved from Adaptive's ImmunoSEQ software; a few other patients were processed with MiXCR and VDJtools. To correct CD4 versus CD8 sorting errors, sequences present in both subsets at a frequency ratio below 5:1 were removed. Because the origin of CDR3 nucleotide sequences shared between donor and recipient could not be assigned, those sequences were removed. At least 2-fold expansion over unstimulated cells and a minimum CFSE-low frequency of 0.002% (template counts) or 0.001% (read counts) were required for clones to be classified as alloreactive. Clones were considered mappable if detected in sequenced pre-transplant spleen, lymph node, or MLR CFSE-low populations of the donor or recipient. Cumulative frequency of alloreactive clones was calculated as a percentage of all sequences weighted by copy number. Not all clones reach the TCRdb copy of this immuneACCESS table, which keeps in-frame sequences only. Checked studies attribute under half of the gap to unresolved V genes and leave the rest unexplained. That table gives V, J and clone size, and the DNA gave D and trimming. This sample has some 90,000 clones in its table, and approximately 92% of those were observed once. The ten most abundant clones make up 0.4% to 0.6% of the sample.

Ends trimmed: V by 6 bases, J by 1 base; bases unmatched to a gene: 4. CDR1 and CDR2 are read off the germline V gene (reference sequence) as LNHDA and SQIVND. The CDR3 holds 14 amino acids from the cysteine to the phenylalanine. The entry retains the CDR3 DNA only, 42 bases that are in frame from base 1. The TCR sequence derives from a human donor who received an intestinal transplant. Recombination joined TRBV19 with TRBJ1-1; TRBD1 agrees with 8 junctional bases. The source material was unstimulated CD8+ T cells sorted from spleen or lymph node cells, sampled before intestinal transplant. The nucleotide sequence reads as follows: TGTGCCAGTAGCATCGGACAGGGGAACACTGAAGCTTTCTTT. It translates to CASSIGQGNTEAFF.